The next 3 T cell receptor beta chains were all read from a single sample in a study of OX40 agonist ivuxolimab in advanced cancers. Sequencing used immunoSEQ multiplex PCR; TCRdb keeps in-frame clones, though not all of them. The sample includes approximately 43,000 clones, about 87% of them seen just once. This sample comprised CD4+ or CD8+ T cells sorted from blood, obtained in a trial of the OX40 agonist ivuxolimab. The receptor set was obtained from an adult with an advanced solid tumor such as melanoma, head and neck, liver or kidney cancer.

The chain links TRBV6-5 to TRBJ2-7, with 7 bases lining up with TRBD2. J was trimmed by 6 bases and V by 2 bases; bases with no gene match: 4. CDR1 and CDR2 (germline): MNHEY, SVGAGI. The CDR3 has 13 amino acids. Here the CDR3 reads CASSYGGGLEQYF. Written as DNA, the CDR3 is TGTGCCAGCAGTTACGGGGGAGGGCTCGAGCAGTACTTC.

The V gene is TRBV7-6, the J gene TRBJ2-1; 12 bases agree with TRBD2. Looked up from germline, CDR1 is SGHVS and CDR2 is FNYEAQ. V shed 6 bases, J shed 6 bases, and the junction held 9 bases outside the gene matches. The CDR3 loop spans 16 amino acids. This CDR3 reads CASRPRTSGIGNEQFF. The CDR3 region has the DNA TGTGCCAGCAGACCCCGGACTAGCGGGATAGGCAATGAGCAGTTCTTC. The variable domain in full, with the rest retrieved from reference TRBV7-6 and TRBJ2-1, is GAGVSQSPRYKVTKRGQDVALRCDPISGHVSLYWYRQALGQGPEFLTYFNYEAQQDKSGLPNDRFSAERPEGSISTLTIQRTEQRDSAMYRCASRPRTSGIGNEQFFGPGTRLTVL.

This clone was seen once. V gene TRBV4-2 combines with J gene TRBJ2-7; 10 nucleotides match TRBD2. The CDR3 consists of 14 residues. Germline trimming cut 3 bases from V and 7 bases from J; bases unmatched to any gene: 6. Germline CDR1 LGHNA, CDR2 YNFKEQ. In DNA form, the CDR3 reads TGTGCCAGCAGCCACCTAGCGGGGGCGGGGGAGCAGTACTTC. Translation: CASSHLAGAGEQYF.